This T cell receptor beta chain was found in a study of T-cell reconstitution after alpha-beta-depleted transplantation in children. The CDR3 extends over 14 amino acids. The germline V gene encodes CDR1 SGDLS and CDR2 YYNGEE. Trimming removed 7 bases from V and 2 bases from J, with 14 bases in between. Preparation of the TCRbeta library was carried out with unique molecular identifiers. Each CDR3 protein gets one entry after TCRdb re-called the PCR reads with MiXCR. This sample yields about half a million distinct CDR3 sequences, of which approximately 12% are seen a single time; around 5.8% belongs to the top ten. This clonotype was seen more than once but under ten times.

This chain uses TRBV9 with TRBJ2-3, with D perhaps matching TRBD2 (7 bases). This specimen was PBMCs from the stem cell graft donor, taken from the stem cell graft. The sequence was obtained from a human donor who donated a stem cell graft to a child with combined immunodeficiency. The CDR3 protein is CASGRGGPTDTQYF. The CDR3 DNA is TGTGCCAGCGGGAGGGGGGGTCCCACAGATACGCAGTATTTT.